This T cell receptor (beta chain) appears in the sequencing data of a study of OX40 agonist ivuxolimab in advanced cancers. V was shortened by 1 base and J by 1 base, with 14 bases between the two germline ends. Germline V gene lookup returns CDR1 LGHNA and CDR2 YSLEER. CDR3 length: 18 amino acids. Profiling relied on immunoSEQ multiplex PCR, and the TCRdb table lists in-frame clones only, not all of them. The data contain some 48,000 clones, around 74% of them seen just once; the ten biggest clones take up under 2%. The material was CD4+ or CD8+ T cells sorted from blood, obtained in a trial of the OX40 agonist ivuxolimab. The V and J genes are TRBV4-3 and TRBJ2-6; D gene unclear. The TCR was taken from an adult with an advanced solid tumor such as melanoma, head and neck, liver or kidney cancer. Written as DNA, the CDR3 is TGCGCCAGCAGCCAAGTTCCGGGTGTGCCATCTGGGGCCAACGTCCTGACTTTC. It yields the protein CASSQVPGVPSGANVLTF.